Presented here are 14 T cell receptor beta chains from one specimen sequenced in a study of neoadjuvant anti-PD-1 for oral cavity cancer. Method: immunoSEQ multiplex PCR; TCRdb's copy keeps in-frame clones and lacks some. Of approximately 15,000 clones in the sample, roughly 40% were seen once. Indicated time point: after neoadjuvant nivolumab, at surgical resection. The sequences come from tumor tissue, collected after nivolumab (anti-PD-1) treatment. These receptors were collected from a person aged 35 to 85 with oral cavity squamous cell carcinoma.

This chain uses TRBV6-6 with TRBJ1-5, with D uncertain. Deletions cut 8 bases from V and 2 bases from J, with 13 bases between. The CDR3 is 14 amino acids. Germline V CDR1 and CDR2: MNHNY, SVGAGI (reference sequence). This chain's CDR3 is CASAEEGGNQPQHF. Written as DNA, the CDR3 is TGTGCCAGCGCCGAAGAGGGAGGCAATCAGCCCCAGCATTTT.

The V and J genes are TRBV2 and TRBJ2-3; TRBD2 aligns across 10 bases. CDR3 length: 15 amino acids. The ends lost 3 bases at V and 5 bases at J; junction bases unmatched: 5. Germline V gene lookup returns CDR1 SNHLY and CDR2 FYNNEI. The CDR3 sequence: CASSDLAGVGDTQYF. The CDR3 nucleotides read TGTGCCAGCAGTGACCTAGCGGGGGTGGGAGATACGCAGTATTTT.

The chain is built from TRBV7-2 and TRBJ1-2, with D unclear. The V end lost 1 base, the J end lost 4 bases, and 7 bases lay between the germline ends. The CDR3 sequence is 13 residues long. Germline V lookup: CDR1 SGHTA, CDR2 FQGNSA. The CDR3: CASSLGPLYGYTF. The CDR3 bases are TGTGCCAGCAGCTTAGGGCCCCTCTATGGCTACACCTTC.

This clone was observed a few times. V is TRBV4-3 and J is TRBJ1-6, with 8 nucleotides matching TRBD1. The CDR3 is made up of 16 amino acids. Germline CDR1 LGHNA, CDR2 YSLEER. V trimming: 0 bases; J trimming: 8 bases; junction bases outside the gene matches: 6. The CDR3 loop is CASSQEDTGGYSPLHF. In DNA, the CDR3 is TGCGCCAGCAGCCAAGAGGATACAGGGGGTTATTCACCCCTCCACTTT.

V usage is TRBV5-1 and J usage is TRBJ1-1, with 7 bases that match TRBD1. Trimming removed 1 base from V and 5 bases from J; junction bases left unmatched: 11. CDR3 length: 16 amino acids. CDR1 SGHRS and CDR2 YFSETQ come from the germline V gene. DNA of the CDR3: TGCGCCAGCAGCTTGATCCCTAGGGACAGTGGGACTGAAGCTTTCTTT. Translated, it gives CASSLIPRDSGTEAFF.

The chain joins TRBV9 to TRBJ2-1; D is unclear. Per the germline V gene, CDR1 is SGDLS and CDR2 is YYNGEE. V dropped 3 bases and J dropped 8 bases, with 12 bases sitting between them. The CDR3 runs 13 residues. CDR3 in amino acids: CASSGSRRDEQFF. The CDR3 DNA reads as TGTGCCAGCAGCGGGAGCCGGCGCGATGAGCAGTTCTTC.

The CDR3 loop is CASSRRAPYNEQFF. In DNA form, the CDR3 reads TGTGCCAGCAGCAGGCGGGCCCCCTACAATGAGCAGTTCTTC. The chain couples TRBV5-5 to TRBJ2-1; D is possibly TRBD2 (5 bases). The V and J ends lost 4 bases and 2 bases respectively, with 10 bases between them. Germline lookup yields CDR1 SGHKS and CDR2 YYEKEE (reference sequence). CDR3 length: 14 residues.

This clone is categorized as medium-sized. The J gene is TRBJ1-5, the V gene TRBV19; D is possibly TRBD1 (6 bases). CDR1 is LNHDA, CDR2 SQIVND, per germline (reference sequence). Trimming took 4 bases from V and 0 from J, leaving 10 bases between them. The CDR3 totals 15 residues. For the CDR3, the DNA is TGTGCCAGTAGTAGACAGGACTATAGCAATCAGCCCCAGCATTTT. Translating gives CASSRQDYSNQPQHF.

This clone was seen a handful of times. The V call is TRBV7-2, the J call TRBJ2-5; D might be TRBD1 or TRBD2, each matching 6 bases. V was cut by 5 bases and J by 5 bases, with 15 bases left in between. The CDR3 is 14 residues long. Per the germline V gene, CDR1 is SGHTA and CDR2 is FQGNSA. As DNA, the CDR3 is TGTGCCAGCAGCCTCGGGGGCTCCTGGGAGACCCAGTACTTC. It yields the protein CASSLGGSWETQYF.

This clone was observed a few times. The chain combines TRBV10-2 with TRBJ1-2, with TRBD1 identical over 8 bases. The germline V gene has CDR1 WSHSY and CDR2 SAAADI. CDR3 length equals 15 residues. J gave up 4 bases and V 2 bases, and 6 bases lay outside the gene matches. DNA for the CDR3: TGCGCCAGCAGTGAGCTCAGGACAGGGCCCTATGGCTACACCTTC. It yields the protein CASSELRTGPYGYTF.

The V call is TRBV30, the J call TRBJ2-3; 9 nucleotides agree with TRBD2. Trimming at V came to 1 base and at J to 7 bases, leaving 21 bases not matched to a gene. The CDR3 covers 19 residues. The germline V gene has CDR1 GTSNPN and CDR2 SVGIG (reference sequence). CDR3 in DNA: TGTGCCTGGAGTGGTTCTAACGATTGGAGCGGGGGGTCCTCGAATACGCAGTATTTT. Protein sequence: CAWSGSNDWSGGSSNTQYF.

This clone was picked up a small number of times. The rearrangement joins TRBV19 to TRBJ1-2, with TRBD1 matching 8 bases. Germline V CDR1 and CDR2: LNHDA, SQIVND (reference sequence). The CDR3 loop spans 18 amino acids. V trimming: 0 bases; J trimming: 2 bases; junction bases outside the gene matches: 11. In DNA, the CDR3 is TGTGCCAGTAGTATAGATCCGACAGGGGTCCCTCCCAACTATGGCTACACCTTC. This sequence encodes CASSIDPTGVPPNYGYTF.

The table lists this clone with a few counts. The CDR3 loop reads CASSLIAGGPPATDTQYF. CDR3 in DNA: TGTGCCAGTAGTTTAATAGCGGGGGGGCCCCCTGCAACAGATACGCAGTATTTT. J is TRBJ2-3 and V is TRBV19; TRBD2 aligns across 11 bases. There are 18 residues in the CDR3. CDR1 and CDR2 (germline): LNHDA, SQIVND (reference sequence). V trimming: 5 bases; J trimming: 3 bases; junction bases outside the gene matches: 13.

By proportion, this clone is medium-sized. CDR3 DNA: TGTGCCAGCGGCCGGACAGGGGGGACTGAAGCTTTCTTT. Amino acids: CASGRTGGTEAFF. This sequence joins TRBV25-1 and TRBJ1-1; 10 positions agree with TRBD1. In germline, CDR1 is MGHDK, CDR2 SYGVNS. This CDR3 is built from 13 residues. With V trimmed by 8 bases and J by 5 bases, 5 bases remained unmatched.